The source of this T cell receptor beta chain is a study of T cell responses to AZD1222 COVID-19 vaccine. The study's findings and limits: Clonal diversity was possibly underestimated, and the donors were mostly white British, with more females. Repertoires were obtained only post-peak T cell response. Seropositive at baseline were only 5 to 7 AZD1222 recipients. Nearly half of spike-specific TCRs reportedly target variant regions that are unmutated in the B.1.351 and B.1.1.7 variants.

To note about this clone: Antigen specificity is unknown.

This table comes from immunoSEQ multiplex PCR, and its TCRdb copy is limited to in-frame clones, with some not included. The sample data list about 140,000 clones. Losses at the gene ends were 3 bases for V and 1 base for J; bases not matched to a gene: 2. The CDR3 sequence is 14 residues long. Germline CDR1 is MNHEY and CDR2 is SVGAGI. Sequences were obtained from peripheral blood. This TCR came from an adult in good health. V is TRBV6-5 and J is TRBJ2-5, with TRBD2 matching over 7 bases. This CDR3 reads CASSYGGVQETQYF. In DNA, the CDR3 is TGTGCCAGCAGTTATGGGGGGGTCCAAGAGACCCAGTACTTC.